A selection of T cell receptor beta chains follows, all from one sample in a study of blood T cell repertoires in COVID-19. Assay: immunoSEQ multiplex PCR; the TCRdb copy retains only in-frame clones and omits some. The table has roughly 310,000 clones, around nine tenths seen once. The sequenced sample was PBMCs or T cells enriched from blood (not recorded which). The receptors were sampled from a man in his sixties who had recovered from COVID-19. The CDR3 runs from the conserved cysteine through the conserved F or W. A D gene is named only where the DNA matches it firmly. Clone size, where shown, is once, few, many, or a class for clones that have expanded.

D | size | J | V | CDR3 | DNA
NA | NA | TRBJ1-1 | TRBV9 | CASSVEIRLGENTEAFF | TGTGCCAGCAGCGTAGAGATCCGACTAGGGGAGAACACTGAAGCTTTCTTT
NA | once | TRBJ1-1 | TRBV3-1/TRBV3-2 | CASSQWGGIDTEAFF | TGTGCCAGCAGCCAGTGGGGGGGAATCGACACTGAAGCTTTCTTT
TRBD1 | NA | TRBJ2-7 | TRBV7-9 | CASSSGTGSYEQYF | TGTGCCAGCAGCTCCGGGACAGGTTCCTACGAGCAGTACTTC
NA | NA | TRBJ2-5 | TRBV5-4 | CASSHPGLPSETQYF | TGTGCCAGCAGCCATCCGGGACTTCCTTCGGAGACCCAGTACTTC
NA | NA | TRBJ2-1 | TRBV5-8 | CASSDTSRSYNEQFF | TGTGCCAGCAGCGATACTAGCCGCTCCTACAATGAGCAGTTCTTC
NA | NA | TRBJ2-7 | TRBV3-1/TRBV3-2 | CASSLQGREQYF | TGTGCCAGCAGCTTACAGGGACGCGAGCAGTACTTC
NA | NA | TRBJ1-6 | TRBV19 | CASSYDRSSYNSPLHF | TGTGCCAGTAGTTACGACAGGAGCTCCTATAATTCACCCCTCCACTTT
NA | NA | TRBJ1-1 | TRBV3-1/TRBV3-2 | CASSHGTPNTEAFF | TGTGCCAGCAGCCACGGGACACCGAACACTGAAGCTTTCTTT
NA | NA | TRBJ1-4 | TRBV15 | CATSRDLGGIDEKLFF | TGTGCCACCAGCAGAGATCTCGGGGGTATCGATGAAAAACTGTTTTTT
TRBD1 | NA | TRBJ1-3 | TRBV18 | CASSPPYVDRAGNTIYF | TGTGCCAGCTCACCACCATACGTGGACAGGGCTGGAAACACCATATATTTT
TRBD1 | NA | TRBJ2-7 | TRBV5-4 | CASSRDRGYEQYF | TGTGCCAGCAGTAGGGACAGGGGCTACGAGCAGTACTTC
NA | NA | TRBJ1-1 | TRBV29-1 | CSVERGQLGMNTEAFF | TGCAGCGTTGAGCGGGGGCAGCTGGGGATGAACACTGAAGCTTTCTTT
TRBD1 | NA | TRBJ2-3 | TRBV14 | CASSRARGQGRLLTDTQYF | TGTGCCAGCAGCCGCGCGAGGGGGCAGGGGCGGCTGCTCACAGATACGCAGTATTTT
NA | NA | TRBJ2-7 | TRBV5-1 | CASSSDPSVNSYEQYF | TGCGCCAGCAGCTCGGACCCTAGCGTAAACTCCTACGAGCAGTACTTC
TRBD1 | NA | TRBJ1-1 | TRBV9 | CASSVTGGNTEAFF | TGTGCCAGCAGCGTAACAGGGGGCAACACTGAAGCTTTCTTT
NA | NA | TRBJ2-7 | TRBV4-2 | CASSQNLGAGYEQYF | TGTGCCAGCAGCCAAAATCTGGGGGCAGGATACGAGCAGTACTTC
TRBD2 | NA | TRBJ2-3 | TRBV3-1/TRBV3-2 | CASTPGTSGADTQYF | TGTGCCAGCACCCCCGGGACTAGCGGCGCAGATACGCAGTATTTT
NA | NA | TRBJ1-4 | TRBV27 | CASSLGAGPSLNEKLFF | TGTGCCAGCAGTTTAGGGGCAGGCCCCTCGCTAAATGAAAAACTGTTTTTT
NA | few | TRBJ2-7 | TRBV2 | CASRKGRAQAYEQYF | TGTGCCAGCAGAAAAGGGCGGGCCCAGGCCTACGAGCAGTACTTC
NA | NA | TRBJ2-1 | TRBV27 | CASRDGSSYNEQFF | TGTGCCAGCAGGGACGGGAGCTCCTACAATGAGCAGTTCTTC
TRBD1 | few | TRBJ2-7 | TRBV10-3 | CAIRDSSYEQYF | TGTGCCATCCGGGACAGCTCCTACGAGCAGTACTTC
NA | NA | TRBJ1-1 | TRBV7-8 | CASSYQGSGDPMNTEAFF | TGTGCCAGCAGCTATCAAGGGTCAGGGGATCCCATGAACACTGAAGCTTTCTTT
NA | NA | TRBJ1-5 | TRBV7-9 | CASSLGGQWNQPQHF | TGTGCCAGCAGCTTAGGAGGTCAGTGGAATCAGCCCCAGCATTTT
NA | NA | TRBJ2-7 | TRBV3-1/TRBV3-2 | CASSQALRGPYEQYF | TGTGCCAGCAGCCAAGCGCTACGCGGCCCCTACGAGCAGTACTTC
NA | NA | TRBJ2-3 | TRBV24-1 | CATSDPRLGGADTQYF | TGTGCCACCAGTGACCCCCGGCTCGGCGGGGCAGATACGCAGTATTTT
NA | NA | TRBJ1-1 | TRBV2 | CASSGVAEAFF | TGTGCCAGCAGTGGAGTGGCTGAAGCTTTCTTT
TRBD1 | once | TRBJ1-2 | TRBV28 | CASSQQGAWYGYTF | TGTGCCAGCAGTCAACAGGGGGCTTGGTATGGCTACACCTTC
TRBD1 | NA | TRBJ2-7 | TRBV7-8 | CASSLYSRTGASSYEQYF | TGTGCCAGCAGCTTGTACTCCCGGACAGGGGCGAGCTCCTACGAGCAGTACTTC
TRBD2 | NA | TRBJ2-7 | TRBV3-1/TRBV3-2 | CASSQGQLAGLDEQYF | TGTGCCAGCAGCCAAGGTCAACTAGCGGGGTTGGATGAGCAGTACTTC
TRBD2 | NA | TRBJ2-1 | TRBV5-1 | CASSRAQLGGYTGGYNEQFF | TGCGCCAGCAGCCGCGCCCAGCTGGGTGGGTATACGGGGGGATACAATGAGCAGTTCTTC
NA | NA | TRBJ2-3 | TRBV5-1 | CASSLTGTPEDTQYF | TGCGCCAGCAGCTTAACCGGGACACCCGAAGATACGCAGTATTTT
NA | NA | TRBJ1-6 | TRBV5-5 | CASSLGLPNSYNSPLHF | TGTGCCAGCAGCCTGGGACTTCCAAACTCCTATAATTCACCCCTCCACTTT
TRBD1 | once | TRBJ2-2 | TRBV28 | CASRRQGAYWGELFF | TGTGCCAGTAGGCGGCAGGGGGCTTATTGGGGGGAGCTGTTTTTT